This paragraph covers one T cell receptor beta chain sequence. Its antigen target is currently unknown. No much larger clone is present one base from it, and per-base qualities are unavailable. The CDR3 goes from the cysteine to the phenylalanine over 16 residues. Left in the record is the CDR3 DNA by itself, 48 bases read in frame from the first base. The germline V gene supplies CDR1 SGHRS and CDR2 YFSETQ. The germline ends are 22 bases apart after V is trimmed by 10 bases and J by 2 bases. To prepare the library, the immunoSEQ multiplex PCR assay was applied. The immuneACCESS repertoire file appears here via TCRdb, limited to in-frame rearrangements. These files lack a portion of the clones; in checked studies, under half of the deficit traces to unresolved V genes, and the cause of the others is not known. The sample table lists 90,000 to 120,000 clones, approximately 82% of them with a count of one. The ten largest clones capture around 6.6% of the sample.

The data were obtained in a study of control samples from healthy donors and cancer patients (dated by TCRdb to about 2020). The chain links TRBV5-1 with TRBJ1-5; the D gene is unclear. The sequenced sample was blood. The sequence derives from a man in his late teens or twenties in good health. The nucleotides read TGCGCCGCGGAGGGCCGCTGGGATATGGGCAATCAGCCCCAGCATTTT. Its translation reads: CAAEGRWDMGNQPQHF. Outside the CDR3, residues come from the reference TRBV5-1 and TRBJ1-5 proteins, so the full variable domain is: KAGVTQTPRYLIKTRGQQVTLSCSPISGHRSVSWYQQTPGQGLQFLFEYFSETQRNKGNFPGRFSGRQFSNSRSEMNVSTLELGDSALYLCAAEGRWDMGNQPQHFGDGTRLSIL.